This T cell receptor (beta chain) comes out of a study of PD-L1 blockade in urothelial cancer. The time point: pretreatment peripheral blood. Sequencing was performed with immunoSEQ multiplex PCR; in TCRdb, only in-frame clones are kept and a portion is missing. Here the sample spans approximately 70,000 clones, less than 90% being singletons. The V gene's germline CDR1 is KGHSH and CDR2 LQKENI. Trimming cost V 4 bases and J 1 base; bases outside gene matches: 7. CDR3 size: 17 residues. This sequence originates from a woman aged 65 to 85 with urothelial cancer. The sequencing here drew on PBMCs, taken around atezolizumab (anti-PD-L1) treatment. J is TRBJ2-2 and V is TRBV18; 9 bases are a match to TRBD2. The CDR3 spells CASSLLAGPGNTGELFF. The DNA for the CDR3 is TGTGCCAGCTCACTCCTAGCGGGGCCGGGGAACACCGGGGAGCTGTTTTTT.